This T cell receptor (beta chain) derives from a study of cytomegalovirus exposure and HLA in healthy donors. Trimming cost V 4 bases and J 7 bases; bases outside gene matches: 10. This CDR3 is 15 amino acids long. Germline CDR1 MNHNY, CDR2 SVGAGI (reference sequence). The PCR employed 60 Vbeta primers together with 13 Jbeta primers. Data came from immunoSEQ multiplex PCR; TCRdb stores just in-frame clones and leaves some out. Among around 140,000 clones listed, about 80% were seen once. Comments on this clone: The antigen is undetermined.

Study-wide results and limits: Cytomegalovirus-associated status was assigned to 164 TCR beta chains. A later analysis linked a missense variant in DCLRE1C to the trimming of TCR beta V and J genes.

The TCR sequence derives from a young woman in good health and CMV-seropositive. Sequencing was carried out using PBMCs. The chain employs TRBV6-6 and TRBJ2-3; TRBD2 aligns across 8 bases. CDR3 in amino acids: CASSFDGGAGYTQYF. In DNA form, the CDR3 reads TGTGCCAGCAGTTTCGACGGGGGGGCCGGGTATACGCAGTATTTT.